This TCR beta chain was identified in a study of CD8 T cells in ankylosing spondylitis. This clonotype was seen at least ten times. Its matching antigen is unknown. TCRdb called the 5' RACE reads again in MiXCR, with one record for every CDR3 protein. The sample lists a few hundred thousand distinct CDR3 sequences; roughly 8% were seen once. Overall study results and limits: It appeared that ankylosing spondylitis blood was characterized by a TCR beta motif of roughly 8 highly homologous variants.

The CDR3 loop spans 16 amino acids. Germline values: CDR1 SNHLY, CDR2 FYNNEI. V was pared by 6 bases and J by 0 bases, with 15 bases between. The sequenced sample consisted of blood, either unsorted or a sorted T cell fraction (not recorded which). The sequence was obtained from a male donor with ankylosing spondylitis. The V gene is TRBV2, the J gene TRBJ1-5; no firm D call. In DNA form, the CDR3 reads TGTGCCAGCAGGAGGGAGGCAGAGTCTAGCAATCAGCCCCAGCATTTT. It translates to CASRREAESSNQPQHF.